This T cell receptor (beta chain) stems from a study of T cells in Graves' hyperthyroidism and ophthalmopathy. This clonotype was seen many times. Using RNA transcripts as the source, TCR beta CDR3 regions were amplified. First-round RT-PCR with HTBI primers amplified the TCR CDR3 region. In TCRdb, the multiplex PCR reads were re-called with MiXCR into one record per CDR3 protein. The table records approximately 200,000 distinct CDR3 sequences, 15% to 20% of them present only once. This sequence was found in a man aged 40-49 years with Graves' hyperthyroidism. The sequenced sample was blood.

The CDR3 reads CASSSDQGAYEQYF. DNA for the CDR3: TGTGCCAGCAGCTCAGACCAGGGGGCCTACGAGCAGTACTTC. The J gene is TRBJ2-7, the V gene TRBV7-2; TRBD1 aligns across 7 bases. CDR3 size: 14 residues. V trimming: 4 bases; J trimming: 2 bases; junction bases outside the gene matches: 5. From germline, CDR1 is SGHTA and CDR2 FQGNSA.